This TCR beta chain comes out of a study of shared clonotypes between healthy human individuals. Study outcomes and limitations: Naive subsets typically showed greater estimated richness than memory subsets.

Remarks on this clone: Antigen unknown.

The assay was immunoSEQ multiplex PCR, and TCRdb's table has in-frame clones only and misses some. The data contain 2 million to 2.5 million clones, 85% to 95% of them singletons. V dropped 4 bases and J dropped 1 base, with 8 bases sitting between them. Germline V gene sequence: CDR1 SGHRS, CDR2 YFSETQ. The CDR3 is 13 residues long. The sequencing sample was made of naive CD4+ T cells sorted from blood. The subset: CD45RA+ positively selected. This receptor was identified in a man younger than 35 in good health. This chain links TRBV5-1 with TRBJ1-2; D might be TRBD1 (5 bases). The CDR3 here is CASSHDSNYGYTF. CDR3 bases: TGCGCCAGCAGCCACGACAGTAACTATGGCTACACCTTC.